A selection of T cell receptor beta chains follows, all from one sample in a study of shared clonotypes between healthy human individuals. Here immunoSEQ multiplex PCR was the method, and the copy in TCRdb shows in-frame clones only, minus some. Here the sample spans approximately 700,000 clones, around 78% being singletons. The sample was memory CD4+ T cells sorted from blood. The receptor source for this set is a woman aged 25 to 39 in good health. Both conserved end residues are part of each CDR3. D genes are given only for firm matches. Not all rows give a size; the values are once, few, many and, for expanded clones, a class.

size: -; V: TRBV5-6; J: TRBJ1-2; D: -; CDR3: CASSVGLLGRYTF; DNA: TGTGCCAGCAGTGTGGGACTTCTCGGTCGCTACACCTTC
size: -; V: TRBV19; J: TRBJ1-2; D: TRBD1; CDR3: CASSTQGTGLHGYTF; DNA: TGTGCCAGTAGTACACAAGGGACAGGGCTTCATGGCTACACCTTC
size: once; V: TRBV5-6; J: TRBJ1-2; D: TRBD1; CDR3: CASSPQQGAGGYTF; DNA: TGTGCCAGCAGCCCCCAGCAGGGGGCTGGCGGCTACACCTTC
size: -; V: TRBV5-4; J: TRBJ2-1; D: -; CDR3: CASSLGQHGDNEQFF; DNA: TGTGCCAGCAGCTTGGGCCAGCATGGAGACAATGAGCAGTTCTTC
size: -; V: TRBV18; J: TRBJ1-1; D: TRBD1; CDR3: CASSTGDTEAFF; DNA: TGTGCCAGCTCAACAGGGGACACTGAAGCTTTCTTT
size: -; V: TRBV7-9; J: TRBJ2-4; D: -; CDR3: CASSPYTGGVENIQYF; DNA: TGTGCCAGCAGCCCCTATACGGGGGGCGTTGAAAACATTCAGTACTTC
size: -; V: TRBV19; J: TRBJ1-5; D: -; CDR3: CASNDQGTNQPQHF; DNA: TGTGCCAGTAATGACCAGGGAACTAATCAGCCCCAGCATTTT
size: few; V: TRBV5-1; J: TRBJ2-3; D: TRBD1; CDR3: CASSLGQGASTDTQYF; DNA: TGCGCCAGCAGCTTGGGACAGGGGGCAAGCACAGATACGCAGTATTTT
size: -; V: TRBV5-1; J: TRBJ2-1; D: -; CDR3: CASSPDYLSYNEQFF; DNA: TGCGCCAGCAGCCCGGACTATCTTTCCTACAATGAGCAGTTCTTC
size: -; V: TRBV10-3; J: TRBJ2-7; D: -; CDR3: CAISENGYEQYF; DNA: TGTGCCATCAGTGAAAACGGCTACGAGCAGTACTTC
size: -; V: TRBV10-1; J: TRBJ1-2; D: -; CDR3: CASSPDRSYGYTF; DNA: TGCGCCAGCAGTCCTGACAGATCCTATGGCTACACCTTC
size: -; V: TRBV19; J: TRBJ2-3; D: -; CDR3: CASTPRGRGDTQYF; DNA: TGTGCCAGTACCCCTCGAGGGAGAGGGGATACGCAGTATTTT
size: -; V: TRBV7-2; J: TRBJ1-4; D: -; CDR3: CASSLRAGKNEKLFF; DNA: TGTGCCAGCAGCTTACGGGCGGGGAAAAATGAAAAACTGTTTTTT
size: once; V: TRBV28; J: TRBJ2-5; D: -; CDR3: CASSLGRGHPQETQYF; DNA: TGTGCCAGCAGTTTAGGCCGGGGACACCCTCAAGAGACCCAGTACTTC
size: -; V: TRBV4-1; J: TRBJ2-1; D: TRBD2; CDR3: CASSGLAGYNEQFF; DNA: TGCGCCAGCTCGGGACTAGCGGGATACAATGAGCAGTTCTTC
size: -; V: TRBV5-4; J: TRBJ2-5; D: TRBD2; CDR3: CASSLAETPLGRGETQYF; DNA: TGTGCCAGCAGCTTGGCCGAGACTCCGCTCGGGAGGGGAGAGACCCAGTACTTC
size: -; V: TRBV29-1; J: TRBJ2-1; D: TRBD2; CDR3: CSVAGVLASGSRNEQFF; DNA: TGCAGCGTTGCGGGGGTATTGGCTAGCGGGAGTAGGAATGAGCAGTTCTTC
size: -; V: TRBV7-2; J: TRBJ2-1; D: TRBD2; CDR3: CASSLAGTSEWRTYNEQFF; DNA: TGTGCCAGCAGCTTAGCCGGGACTAGCGAGTGGAGAACCTACAATGAGCAGTTCTTC
size: -; V: TRBV15; J: TRBJ2-7; D: -; CDR3: CATSRPGRYEQYF; DNA: TGTGCCACCAGCAGACCTGGGCGATACGAGCAGTACTTC